This TCR beta chain was captured in a study of blood T cell repertoires in COVID-19. TCRdb's copy holds only in-frame clones and misses some; the assay was immunoSEQ multiplex PCR. Among about 370,000 clones listed, roughly nine tenths were seen once. Germline assignment: CDR1 SNHLY and CDR2 FYNNEI. V shed 6 bases and J 3 bases; nucleotides not matched to a gene: 4. This CDR3 is 15 amino acids long. The sample taken for sequencing was peripheral blood. The TCR was taken from a woman aged 30 to 39 with COVID-19, enrolled during active disease. The chain uses TRBV2 and TRBJ2-2; 10 bases fit TRBD1. The CDR3 spells CASSPGQGHTGELFF. The DNA of the CDR3 is TGTGCCAGCAGCCCGGGACAGGGGCACACCGGGGAGCTGTTTTTT. Full variable domain (rest looked up from reference TRBV2 and TRBJ2-2): EPEVTQTPSHQVTQMGQEVILRCVPISNHLYFYWYRQILGQKVEFLVSFYNNEISEKSEIFDDQFSVERPDGSNFTLKIRSTKLEDSAMYFCASSPGQGHTGELFFGEGSRLTVL.